A single TCR beta chain is shown here with its context. There are 13 residues in the CDR3. V was cut by 0 bases and J by 7 bases, with 10 bases left in between. The germline V gene encodes CDR1 SGHKS and CDR2 YYEKEE (reference sequence). Profiling relied on immunoSEQ multiplex PCR, and the TCRdb table lists in-frame clones only, not all of them. The data show roughly 140,000 clones, with approximately 90% seen just once and approximately 11% held by the top ten. The sample originates from a study of blood T cell repertoires in COVID-19. Study overall: T cells, B-cell-depleted T cells, or PBMCs provided the cDNA or gDNA that served as material.

The chain uses TRBV5-5 and TRBJ1-1, with D possibly matching TRBD1 (5 bases). Sample: peripheral blood. The TCR sequence derives from an elderly woman with acute or convalescent COVID-19. CDR3 DNA sequence: TGTGCCAGCAGCTTGGTTAGGGGTAATGAAGCTTTCTTT. This codes for CASSLVRGNEAFF.